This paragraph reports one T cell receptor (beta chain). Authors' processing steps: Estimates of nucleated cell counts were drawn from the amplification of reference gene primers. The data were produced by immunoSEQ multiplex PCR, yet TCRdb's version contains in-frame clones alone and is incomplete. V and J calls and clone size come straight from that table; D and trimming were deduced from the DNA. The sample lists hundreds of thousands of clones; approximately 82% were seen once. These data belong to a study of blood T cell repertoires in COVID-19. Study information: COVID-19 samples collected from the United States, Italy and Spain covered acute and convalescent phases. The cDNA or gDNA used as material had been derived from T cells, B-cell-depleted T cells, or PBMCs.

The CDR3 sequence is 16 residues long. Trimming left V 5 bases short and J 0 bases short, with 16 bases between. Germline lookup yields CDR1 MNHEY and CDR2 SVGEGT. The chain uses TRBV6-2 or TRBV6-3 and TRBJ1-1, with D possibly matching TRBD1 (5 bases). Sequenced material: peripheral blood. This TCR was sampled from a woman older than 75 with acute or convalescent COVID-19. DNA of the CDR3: TGTGCCAGCAGTACTTTCGGGGGATCCATGAACACTGAAGCTTTCTTT. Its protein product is CASSTFGGSMNTEAFF.